These 17 T cell receptor beta chains were all obtained from the same sample, sequenced in a study of OX40 agonist ivuxolimab in advanced cancers. Using immunoSEQ multiplex PCR, the repertoire was profiled, and TCRdb retains in-frame clones only, with some absent. The repertoire has approximately 70,000 clones, about 88% of them found once; the top ten carry approximately 0.3%. This sample comprised CD4+ or CD8+ T cells sorted from blood, obtained in a trial of the OX40 agonist ivuxolimab. Source of these receptors: an adult with an advanced solid tumor such as melanoma, head and neck, liver or kidney cancer.

This clone was observed a few times. The rearrangement links TRBV7-7 to TRBJ2-3, with D tentatively TRBD1 or TRBD2 (5 bases each). The V gene lost 1 base and the J gene lost 1 base, with 12 bases spanning the gap. Germline loops: CDR1 SSHAT, CDR2 FNYEAQ (reference sequence). The CDR3 is 16 residues long. The CDR3 here is CASSLGRGARTDTQYF. The DNA of the CDR3 is TGTGCCAGCAGCTTAGGCCGAGGGGCTCGCACAGATACGCAGTATTTT. Filled out from reference TRBV7-7 and TRBJ2-3, the complete variable domain reads GAGVSQSPRYKVTKRGQDVTLRCDPISSHATLYWYQQALGQGPEFLTYFNYEAQPDKSGLPSDRFSAERPEGSISTLTIQRTEQRDSAMYRCASSLGRGARTDTQYFGPGTRLTVL.

This chain links TRBV25-1 with TRBJ2-7; 8 nucleotides align to TRBD1. V dropped 4 bases and J dropped 2; count of bases not matched to a gene: 4. CDR1 is MGHDK, CDR2 SYGVNS, per germline. The CDR3 length is 14 residues. The CDR3 sequence is CASSVQGGPYEQYF. The CDR3 nucleotides read TGTGCCAGCAGTGTACAGGGGGGCCCCTACGAGCAGTACTTC.

The CDR3 here is CASKGTVQSNEQFF. The CDR3 nucleotides read TGTGCCAGCAAGGGGACCGTGCAATCCAATGAGCAGTTCTTC. The J gene is TRBJ2-1, the V gene TRBV6-1; either TRBD1 or TRBD2 may fit D (5 bases each). The CDR3 runs to 14 residues. The V end was cut by 7 bases, the J end by 6 bases, with 16 bases between. Germline-derived CDR1 and CDR2 are MNHNS and SASEGT.

The DNA of the CDR3 is TGTGCCAGCAGCCCGACAGGGGATGGCTCTGGAAACACCATATATTTT. This codes for CASSPTGDGSGNTIYF. J is TRBJ1-3 and V is TRBV5-4; 8 nucleotides align to TRBD1. This CDR3 comprises 16 residues. Germline CDR1 and CDR2: SGHNT and YYREEE (reference sequence). V shed 4 bases and J 0 bases; nucleotides not matched to a gene: 6.

This clone was detected only once. The chain carries TRBV5-4 and TRBJ1-1, with 12 bases aligning to TRBD1. The CDR3 is 18 amino acids. After removal of 5 bases from V and 1 base from J, the junction contained 12 bases not matched to a gene. Germline V gene data show CDR1 as SGHNT and CDR2 as YYREEE (reference sequence). The chain's CDR3 is CASRVGGGQGAKNTEAFF. The CDR3 nucleotides read TGTGCCAGCAGGGTGGGTGGGGGACAGGGGGCGAAGAACACTGAAGCTTTCTTT.

A few counts support this clone. The chain carries TRBV5-1 and TRBJ2-1; 7 nucleotides align to TRBD2. V lost 4 bases to trimming and J lost 9 bases; unmatched junction nucleotides: 10. In germline, CDR1 is SGHRS, CDR2 YFSETQ. The CDR3 is made up of 14 amino acids. The CDR3 loop is CASSPQGLGIEQFF. The CDR3 coding sequence is TGCGCCAGCAGCCCGCAAGGACTAGGTATTGAGCAGTTCTTC.

The chain uses TRBV15 and TRBJ2-7, with TRBD1 matching over 7 bases. Looked up from germline, CDR1 is LNHNV and CDR2 is YYDKDF (reference sequence). CDR3 length: 16 residues. V gave up 0 bases and J gave up 5 bases; unmatched junction bases: 10. CDR3 region: CATSRDRGQFRNEQYF. In DNA, the CDR3 is TGTGCCACCAGCAGAGATAGGGGACAGTTTCGGAACGAGCAGTACTTC. Combining the CDR3 with reference TRBV15 and TRBJ2-7 gives the whole variable domain DAMVIQNPRYQVTQFGKPVTLSCSQTLNHNVMYWYQQKSSQAPKLLFHYYDKDFNNEADTPDNFQSRRPNTSFCFLDIRSPGLGDTAMYLCATSRDRGQFRNEQYFGPGTRLTVT.

This clone was seen only once. The chain links TRBV5-1 to TRBJ2-7; TRBD2 aligns across 11 bases. Germline V gene lookup returns CDR1 SGHRS and CDR2 YFSETQ. This CDR3 is 15 amino acids long. Unmatched junction bases numbered 5, after V lost 3 bases and J lost 3 bases. The CDR3 DNA reads as TGCGCCAGCAGCTCGGGACTAGCGGTAAACTACGAGCAGTACTTC. It translates to CASSSGLAVNYEQYF.

This clone was counted only a few times. This chain links TRBV6-1 with TRBJ2-3; 8 bases fit TRBD2. CDR1 is MNHNS, CDR2 SASEGT, per germline. Germline trimming cut 3 bases from V and 3 bases from J; bases unmatched to any gene: 11. This CDR3 is 17 amino acids long. The CDR3 DNA is TGTGCCAGCAGTGAGGGGCGGGCGGGAGGACAGACAGATACGCAGTATTTT. Its protein product is CASSEGRAGGQTDTQYF.

V and J are TRBV27 and TRBJ2-2, with 11 bases that match TRBD1. The CDR3 extends over 16 amino acids. CDR1 is MNHEY and CDR2 is SMNVEV in the germline V gene (reference sequence). J gave up 7 bases and V 7 bases, and 11 bases lay outside the gene matches. CDR3 sequence reads: CASTPHGQGASGELFF. CDR3 in DNA: TGTGCCAGCACTCCACACGGACAGGGGGCTAGCGGGGAGCTGTTTTTT.

This chain uses TRBV11-2 with TRBJ2-3; no definite D call. CDR3 length: 13 amino acids. Deletions cut 1 base from V and 5 bases from J, with 7 bases between. Germline V gene lookup returns CDR1 SGHAT and CDR2 FQNNGV. The CDR3 DNA reads TGTGCCAGCAGCTTAGGTGATCGAGATACGCAGTATTTT. This sequence encodes CASSLGDRDTQYF.

This sequence joins TRBV18 and TRBJ2-7, with 12 bases lining up with TRBD2. The CDR3 length is 17 residues. Germline CDR1 and CDR2: KGHSH and LQKENI. V lost 3 bases and J lost 2; bases outside the gene matches: 8. This CDR3 is CASSPGTSGFRAYEQYF. As DNA, the CDR3 is TGTGCCAGCTCACCCGGGACTAGCGGGTTCCGGGCCTACGAGCAGTACTTC.

The chain employs TRBV4-3 and TRBJ2-1, with no clear D. Trimming stripped 0 bases from V and 5 bases from J, with 14 bases between. The length of the CDR3 is 16 residues. Germline CDR1 is LGHNA and CDR2 is YSLEER. The CDR3 protein is CASSQEFRVLNNEQFF. As DNA, the CDR3 is TGCGCCAGCAGCCAAGAATTTCGGGTGTTGAACAATGAGCAGTTCTTC.

The genes are TRBV6-5 and TRBJ2-2; D not certain. The V gene lost 7 bases and the J gene lost 0 bases, with 9 bases spanning the gap. Germline-derived CDR1 and CDR2 are MNHEY and SVGAGI. The CDR3 is 14 amino acids. The CDR3 DNA follows: TGTGCCAGCAACCCCTTCGCGAACACCGGGGAGCTGTTTTTT. Its protein is CASNPFANTGELFF.

This rearrangement joins TRBV11-1 to TRBJ2-5; no definite D call. This CDR3 is 13 amino acids long. Germline CDR1 is SGHAT and CDR2 is FQDESV (reference sequence). V was clipped by 3 bases and J by 0 bases, with 5 bases between them. CDR3 DNA: TGTGCCAGCAGCTTGTGGAACCAAGAGACCCAGTACTTC. It yields the protein CASSLWNQETQYF. Looking up the rest from reference TRBV11-1 and TRBJ2-5 gives the full variable domain: EAEVAQSPRYKITEKSQAVAFWCDPISGHATLYWYRQILGQGPELLVQFQDESVVDDSQLPKDRFSAERLKGVDSTLKIQPAELGDSAMYLCASSLWNQETQYFGPGTRLLVL.

The chain recombines TRBV6-1 with TRBJ2-3, with D unresolved. V dropped 1 base and J dropped 1 base, with 9 bases sitting between them. This CDR3 comprises 15 residues. The germline gives CDR1 MNHNS, CDR2 SASEGT. The CDR3 bases are TGTGCCAGCAGTGAAGTCAGAGGAGGCACAGATACGCAGTATTTT. It yields the protein CASSEVRGGTDTQYF.

The V and J genes are TRBV2 and TRBJ2-3; 13 positions agree with TRBD2. CDR3 size: 18 residues. V dropped 5 bases and J dropped 3; count of bases not matched to a gene: 11. In germline, CDR1 is SNHLY, CDR2 FYNNEI. The CDR3 sequence: CASSNQRTSGSRTDTQYF. CDR3 bases: TGTGCCAGCAGTAATCAGAGGACTAGCGGGAGTAGGACAGATACGCAGTATTTT.